This T cell receptor (beta chain) was captured in a study of beta chain features in type 1 diabetes. Study outcomes and limitations: Type 1 diabetes patients had moderately but significantly shorter TCRB CDR3s in all four CD4+ subsets. Any role of HLA type in TCRB rearrangement remained unresolved here.

Reverse transcription of all isolated RNA meant that expressed TCRB transcripts were sequenced. The assay was immunoSEQ multiplex PCR, and TCRdb's table has in-frame clones only and misses some. The sample lists 250,000 to 350,000 clones, around 13% seen once, with 6.7% in the top ten. Germline lookup yields CDR1 DFQATT and CDR2 SNEGSKA (reference sequence). With 8 bases removed from V and 8 bases from J, the gap between germline ends came to 15 bases. The CDR3 is 11 residues long. This clone appeared a few times. Its target is unknown. The rearrangement uses TRBV20-1 and TRBJ1-2, with D possibly matching TRBD1 (5 bases). The source is a man aged 25-40 years in good health. The material sequenced was central memory CD4+ T cells from blood. CDR3 DNA sequence: TGCAGTCGGGACGGTCCTCGGGGCTACACCTTC. Amino acids: CSRDGPRGYTF.